The 29 T cell receptor beta chains presented below share a single source sample, sequenced in a study of cytomegalovirus exposure and HLA in healthy donors. It was with 60 Vbeta and 13 Jbeta primers that the PCR ran. Profiling relied on immunoSEQ multiplex PCR, and the TCRdb table lists in-frame clones only, not all of them. Here the sample spans 200,000 to 250,000 clones, approximately 82% being singletons. Material: PBMCs. These receptors came from a woman in her sixties in good health and CMV-seropositive.

CDR3 residues: CASSSSGSDNQPQHF. DNA for the CDR3: TGTGCCAGCTCTTCGTCGGGGTCAGATAATCAGCCCCAGCATTTT. J is TRBJ1-5 and V is TRBV2; D is unresolved. CDR3 length equals 15 residues. Germline-derived CDR1 and CDR2 are SNHLY and FYNNEI. Trimming removed 8 bases at V and 4 bases at J, with 18 bases between.

The gene calls are TRBV11-2 and TRBJ2-3; tentatively, D is TRBD1 (5 bases). Germline-derived CDR1 and CDR2 are SGHAT and FQNNGV. The CDR3 is 16 amino acids. Trimming pared 1 base from V and 3 bases from J, leaving 14 bases between. The CDR3 region has the DNA TGTGCCAGCAGCTTAGTAGGGGCAGAATTTACAGATACGCAGTATTTT. Amino acid sequence: CASSLVGAEFTDTQYF.

This clone showed up just once. This chain joins TRBV13 and TRBJ2-5; 7 nucleotides align to TRBD2. The last part of the DNA fits TRBJ2-7 better; the J call may be wrong. The V gene's germline CDR1 is PRHDT and CDR2 FYEKMQ (reference sequence). The CDR3 loop spans 16 amino acids. In DNA form, the CDR3 reads TGTGCCAGCCGACTATGGATTCGACTAGCTTTCTACGAGCAGTACTTC. Translated, it gives CASRLWIRLAFYEQYF.

This clone was observed a few times. V gene TRBV6-1 combines with J gene TRBJ1-2; possibly TRBD1 for D (5 bases). V lost 7 bases, J lost 2 bases, and 14 bases lay in between. Germline loops: CDR1 MNHNS, CDR2 SASEGT. The length of the CDR3 is 14 residues. The CDR3 reads CASTREGGNYGYTF. The CDR3 DNA is TGTGCCAGCACCAGGGAAGGAGGGAACTATGGCTACACCTTC.

This clone has just one count. The V call is TRBV7-9, the J call TRBJ2-7; maybe TRBD2 (6 bases). This CDR3 comprises 12 residues. In germline, CDR1 is SEHNR, CDR2 FQNEAQ (reference sequence). Deletions cut 5 bases from V and 3 bases from J, with 8 bases between. This chain's CDR3 is CASSPGSYEQYF. CDR3 sequence (DNA): TGTGCCAGCAGCCCCGGGAGCTACGAGCAGTACTTC.

The chain uses TRBV6-6 and TRBJ2-1; possibly TRBD2 for D (7 bases). With 7 bases removed from V and 5 bases from J, the gap between germline ends came to 21 bases. Germline CDR1 and CDR2: MNHNY and SVGAGI (reference sequence). This CDR3 spans 16 amino acids. The CDR3 loop reads CASTPAGERGNNEQFF. CDR3 in DNA: TGTGCCAGCACCCCGGCGGGGGAGAGGGGGAACAATGAGCAGTTCTTC.

This clone was detected only a few times. The V gene is TRBV7-3, the J gene TRBJ1-5, with 8 bases aligning to TRBD1. With 5 bases clipped from V and 2 bases from J, the junction kept 2 bases outside the gene matches. Germline V lookup: CDR1 SGHTA, CDR2 FQGTGA. The CDR3 is 14 amino acids. The CDR3 nucleotides are TGTGCCAGCAGCGCGACAGGGGGCAATCAGCCCCAGCATTTT. This sequence encodes CASSATGGNQPQHF.

The chain combines TRBV28 with TRBJ1-5; 7 positions agree with TRBD1. There are 15 residues in the CDR3. Per germline, CDR1 MDHEN and CDR2 SYDVKM. V trimming: 9 bases; J trimming: 2 bases; junction bases outside the gene matches: 10. The CDR3 DNA follows: TGTGCCAGTCACTACGACAGGGTGGGCAATCAGCCCCAGCATTTT. Protein sequence: CASHYDRVGNQPQHF.

The genes are TRBV5-5 and TRBJ1-4, with 8 bases fitting TRBD1. The CDR3 covers 14 residues. In germline, CDR1 is SGHKS, CDR2 YYEKEE (reference sequence). Germline trimming cut 4 bases from V and 8 bases from J; bases unmatched to any gene: 7. CDR3 sequence: CASSRRDRSEKLFF. The CDR3 region has the DNA TGTGCCAGCAGCCGACGGGACAGGTCGGAAAAACTGTTTTTT. Full variable domain (outside the CDR3, taken from reference TRBV5-5 and TRBJ1-4): DAGVTQSPTHLIKTRGQQVTLRCSPISGHKSVSWYQQVLGQGPQFIFQYYEKEERGRGNFPDRFSARQFPNYSSELNVNALLLGDSALYLCASSRRDRSEKLFFGSGTQLSVL.

V is TRBV7-2 and J is TRBJ2-3, with D possibly being TRBD1 (6 bases). Germline loops: CDR1 SGHTA, CDR2 FQGNSA. The CDR3 covers 16 residues. V gave up 6 bases and J gave up 2 bases, with 18 bases separating them. The CDR3 sequence is CASSHVWPGATDTQYF. DNA for the CDR3: TGTGCCAGCAGTCATGTCTGGCCAGGGGCCACAGATACGCAGTATTTT.

CDR3 in amino acids: CASSLGRGLRPYEQYF. The CDR3 bases are TGCGCCAGCAGCTTGGGGAGGGGACTTCGCCCCTACGAGCAGTACTTC. This sequence joins TRBV5-1 and TRBJ2-7; TRBD2 might be the D (6 bases). V lost 0 bases and J lost 2, with 15 bases in between. Germline CDR1 SGHRS, CDR2 YFSETQ. CDR3 length equals 16 residues.

The chain has TRBV27 and TRBJ2-5; 7 nucleotides agree with TRBD1. V was clipped by 0 bases and J by 5 bases; unmatched bases: 3. The CDR3 contains 14 residues. In germline, CDR1 is MNHEY, CDR2 SMNVEV (reference sequence). This CDR3 is CASSLSTGAETQYF. CDR3 nucleotide sequence: TGTGCCAGCAGTTTATCAACAGGGGCGGAGACCCAGTACTTC.

J is TRBJ2-4 and V is TRBV7-6; 8 bases fit TRBD2. Germline trimming cut 1 base from V and 2 bases from J; bases unmatched to any gene: 7. Germline-derived CDR1 and CDR2 are SGHVS and FNYEAQ. The CDR3 is 17 amino acids. The CDR3 loop reads CASSLDRGTSTKNIQYF. In DNA form, the CDR3 reads TGTGCCAGCAGCTTAGATCGGGGGACTAGTACCAAAAACATTCAGTACTTC.

This clone was counted between two and nine times. The chain uses TRBV28 and TRBJ1-2; D not resolved. Germline V gene lookup returns CDR1 MDHEN and CDR2 SYDVKM. This CDR3 is built from 16 residues. Trimming removed 3 bases from V and 0 bases from J, with 14 bases in between. The CDR3 sequence: CASSLGGGWPNYGYTF. The CDR3 nucleotides are TGTGCCAGCAGTTTGGGTGGCGGGTGGCCTAACTATGGCTACACCTTC.

The chain is built from TRBV5-1 and TRBJ2-1, with D possibly TRBD1 on 6 matching bases. Trimming shortened V by 0 bases and J by 4 bases, and 11 bases separated the two germline ends. This CDR3 contains 15 residues. CDR1 and CDR2 (germline): SGHRS, YFSETQ. CDR3 sequence (DNA): TGCGCCAGCAGCTTGGGGGGGCGAGATTACAATGAGCAGTTCTTC. The encoded protein is CASSLGGRDYNEQFF.

This clone appeared once. The gene calls are TRBV6-1 and TRBJ1-6; D gene unclear. V gave up 7 bases and J gave up 8 bases, with 12 bases separating them. The CDR3 extends over 13 amino acids. CDR1 is MNHNS and CDR2 is SASEGT in the germline V gene. The CDR3 nucleotides are TGTGCCAGCAATCAGGTTAAAGATTCACCCCTCCACTTT. Translating it yields CASNQVKDSPLHF.

The rearrangement joins TRBV29-1 to TRBJ2-1; TRBD2 matches 14 bases. The CDR3 length is 16 residues. The germline gives CDR1 SQVTM, CDR2 ANQGSEA. The CDR3 region is CSHGTSGSFRYNEQFF. The DNA of the CDR3 is TGCAGTCACGGGACTAGCGGGAGTTTTCGGTACAATGAGCAGTTCTTC.

As to this clone: The sample contains more than one DNA sequence encoding this CDR3. The genes are TRBV5-1 and TRBJ2-5; TRBD2 agrees at 7 bases. Per germline, CDR1 SGHRS and CDR2 YFSETQ. The CDR3 consists of 13 residues. V lost 6 bases, J lost 5 bases, and 7 bases stayed unmatched. DNA of the CDR3: TGCGCCAGCACGGAGGGCGGGAGTGAGACCCAGTACTTC. It codes for CASTEGGSETQYF.

This sequence joins TRBV7-6 and TRBJ2-1; 11 bases agree with TRBD2. The CDR3 runs to 16 residues. V trimming: 1 base; J trimming: 4 bases; junction bases outside the gene matches: 3. Germline CDR1 and CDR2: SGHVS and FNYEAQ. The CDR3 sequence is CASSLEGLAEYNEQFF. The CDR3 nucleotides are TGTGCCAGCAGCTTAGAGGGACTAGCGGAGTACAATGAGCAGTTCTTC.

In the case of this clone: This CDR3 is also generated by other DNA sequences in the sample. The genes are TRBV7-9 and TRBJ1-2; D gene uncertain. Trimming shortened V by 5 bases and J by 0 bases, and 10 bases separated the two germline ends. CDR1 is SEHNR and CDR2 is FQNEAQ in the germline V gene (reference sequence). The CDR3 runs to 14 residues. CDR3 sequence reads: CASSLVAANYGYTF. As DNA, the CDR3 is TGTGCCAGCAGCCTAGTGGCAGCTAACTATGGCTACACCTTC.

V gene TRBV5-1 combines with J gene TRBJ2-7; perhaps TRBD2 as D (5 bases). The CDR3 consists of 14 residues. The germline CDR1 and CDR2 sequences are SGHRS and YFSETQ. V lost 0 bases and J lost 3, with 10 bases in between. CDR3 loop: CASSLGSGDYEQYF. For the CDR3, the DNA is TGCGCCAGCAGCTTGGGCTCCGGGGACTACGAGCAGTACTTC.

This chain joins TRBV7-9 and TRBJ2-5; 8 bases are shared with TRBD2. The J call may not be correct, given that the DNA end is closer to TRBJ2-7. The CDR3 has 18 amino acids. Germline CDR1 is SEHNR and CDR2 is FQNEAQ (reference sequence). CDR3 residues: CARWETLPRPGGAYEQYF. CDR3 bases: TGTGCCCGATGGGAAACCCTACCGCGCCCCGGGGGGGCCTACGAGCAGTACTTC.

The rearrangement joins TRBV7-9 to TRBJ2-5; 7 nucleotides align to TRBD2. Germline trimming cut 1 base from V and 3 bases from J; bases unmatched to any gene: 14. Germline CDR1 SEHNR, CDR2 FQNEAQ (reference sequence). The CDR3 runs to 18 residues. CDR3 sequence reads: CASSLGIRLADPKETQYF. As DNA, the CDR3 is TGTGCCAGCAGCTTAGGTATCCGCCTAGCGGACCCCAAAGAGACCCAGTACTTC.

Regarding this clone: One junction end disagrees with the germline gene, perhaps due to a read error. The V call is TRBV4-2, the J call TRBJ1-4, with a possible D match to TRBD1 (6 bases). This CDR3 spans 17 amino acids. Germline loops: CDR1 LGHNA, CDR2 YNFKEQ. Here the CDR3 DNA reads TGTGCCAGCAGCCAAGATTGGGGGGGGGCAACGAATGAAAAACTGTTTTTT. Encoded protein: CASSQDWGGATNEKLFF.

This clone was seen a few times. The chain combines TRBV19 with TRBJ2-2; 7 bases agree with TRBD1. The CDR3 runs 15 residues. V shed 5 bases, J shed 3 bases, and the junction held 6 bases outside the gene matches. Germline CDR1 reads LNHDA; CDR2 reads SQIVND (reference sequence). The CDR3 DNA reads TGTGCCAGTAGTGCGAGACAGGGACACACCGGGGAGCTGTTTTTT. Protein: CASSARQGHTGELFF.

This sequence joins TRBV5-1 and TRBJ1-1; D perhaps matches TRBD1 (5 bases). The germline V gene encodes CDR1 SGHRS and CDR2 YFSETQ. Trimming stripped 1 base from V and 5 bases from J, with 12 bases between. The CDR3 contains 14 residues. CDR3 coding DNA: TGCGCCAGCAGCTTGTACACAGGACCTACTGAAGCTTTCTTT. Protein sequence: CASSLYTGPTEAFF.

The table lists this clone with a few counts. V gene TRBV9 combines with J gene TRBJ2-2; TRBD2 agrees at 12 bases. Germline V gene data show CDR1 as SGDLS and CDR2 as YYNGEE. The CDR3 loop spans 17 amino acids. The V segment lost 3 bases and the J segment 3 bases; nucleotides outside the gene matches: 6. The DNA for the CDR3 is TGTGCCAGCAGCGATCCTAGCGGGAGGGCCTACACCGGGGAGCTGTTTTTT. Residues: CASSDPSGRAYTGELFF.

J is TRBJ2-7 and V is TRBV6-6, with a possible D match to TRBD2 (6 bases). Germline CDR1 reads MNHNY; CDR2 reads SVGAGI (reference sequence). V was cut by 2 bases and J by 5 bases, with 13 bases left in between. The length of the CDR3 is 14 residues. The CDR3 bases are TGTGCCAGCAGTTACCTTGCGGGGATGAACGAGCAGTACTTC. It specifies CASSYLAGMNEQYF.

Details on this clone: This specimen includes other DNA sequences encoding the same CDR3. J is TRBJ1-1 and V is TRBV5-1, with a weak D call TRBD1 (5 bases). In germline, CDR1 is SGHRS, CDR2 YFSETQ. The CDR3 is made up of 13 amino acids. V was clipped by 2 bases and J by 1 base, with 6 bases between them. The CDR3 DNA reads TGCGCCAGCAGCTTTACAGGGAACACTGAAGCTTTCTTT. Amino acids: CASSFTGNTEAFF.